The 20 T cell receptor beta chains reported below all come from one sample, sequenced in a study of control samples from healthy donors and cancer patients. TCRdb's copy holds only in-frame clones and misses some; the assay was immunoSEQ multiplex PCR. The sample carries about 82,000 clones, over 75% recorded once. Sequencing was carried out using blood. All receptors come from a man aged 45-65 years in good health.

As DNA, the CDR3 is TGCAGCGTTGGTCGGACTAGCGGGGAGACCCAGTACTTC. It is translated as CSVGRTSGETQYF. The chain carries TRBV29-1 and TRBJ2-5, with 11 bases that match TRBD2. Trimming took 4 bases from V and 5 from J; bases not matched to a gene: 3. CDR1 is SQVTM, CDR2 ANQGSEA, per germline. The CDR3 sequence is 13 residues long.

This clone was seen at least ten times. The gene calls are TRBV5-4 and TRBJ1-2, with a tentative D call TRBD1 (5 bases). V gave up 0 bases and J gave up 6 bases, with 9 bases separating them. Germline V gene lookup returns CDR1 SGHNT and CDR2 YYREEE (reference sequence). The CDR3 has 13 amino acids. The CDR3 DNA follows: TGTGCCAGCAGCTTGGCACAGGTTGATGGCTACACCTTC. This codes for CASSLAQVDGYTF. Supplemented by reference TRBV5-4 and TRBJ1-2, the full variable domain reads ETGVTQSPTHLIKTRGQQVTLRCSSQSGHNTVSWYQQALGQGPQFIFQYYREEENGRGNFPPRFSGLQFPNYSSELNVNALELDDSALYLCASSLAQVDGYTFGSGTRLTVV.

The V and J genes are TRBV5-1 and TRBJ1-6; D is undetermined. The V and J ends lost 4 bases and 0 bases respectively, with 11 bases between them. The CDR3 is 16 amino acids. Germline V lookup: CDR1 SGHRS, CDR2 YFSETQ. The CDR3 is CASSPGPSSYNSPLHF. DNA of the CDR3: TGCGCCAGCAGCCCCGGACCGAGCTCCTATAATTCACCCCTCCACTTT.

Regarding this clone: The sample has other DNA sequences that encode this CDR3 too. The gene calls are TRBV5-1 and TRBJ2-7; D call uncertain. The CDR3 is 13 amino acids. Looked up from germline, CDR1 is SGHRS and CDR2 is YFSETQ. The ends were cut back, 5 bases at V and 1 base at J, with 10 bases in the middle. This CDR3 is CASSSDPSYEQYF. CDR3 in DNA: TGCGCCAGCAGTTCGGACCCTTCCTACGAGCAGTACTTC.

The rearrangement uses TRBV18 and TRBJ2-1, with a possible D match to TRBD2 (5 bases). The germline V gene encodes CDR1 KGHSH and CDR2 LQKENI. V was clipped by 0 bases and J by 5 bases, with 14 bases between them. This CDR3 is 16 amino acids long. CDR3 DNA: TGTGCCAGCTCACCACCGCCTAGCCCAATTGACAATGAGCAGTTCTTC. It codes for CASSPPPSPIDNEQFF. The variable domain in full, completed from reference TRBV18 and TRBJ2-1, reads NAGVMQNPRHLVRRRGQEARLRCSPMKGHSHVYWYRQLPEEGLKFMVYLQKENIIDESGMPKERFSAEFPKEGPSILRIQQVVRGDSAAYFCASSPPPSPIDNEQFFGPGTRLTVL.

This clone was counted a few times. The chain couples TRBV19 to TRBJ1-5; a weak D match, TRBD1 (6 bases). CDR1 LNHDA and CDR2 SQIVND come from the germline V gene (reference sequence). CDR3 length: 16 residues. V lost 5 bases and J 0 bases, leaving 14 bases between the germline ends. DNA for the CDR3: TGTGCCAGTAGTTCGTACAGGGACGCTAGCAATCAGCCCCAGCATTTT. It specifies CASSSYRDASNQPQHF.

This rearrangement joins TRBV30 to TRBJ1-2; the D gene is possibly TRBD1 (6 bases). Germline CDR1 GTSNPN, CDR2 SVGIG (reference sequence). The V end lost 8 bases, the J end lost 0 bases, and 16 bases lay between the germline ends. This CDR3 has 14 amino acids. The CDR3 protein is CAGGGNRANYGYTF. The CDR3, as DNA: TGTGCCGGAGGGGGGAATAGAGCTAACTATGGCTACACCTTC.

The chain recombines TRBV4-1 with TRBJ1-1; D not certain. Germline values: CDR1 MGHRA, CDR2 YSYEKL. This CDR3 has 21 residues. The V gene lost 0 bases and the J gene lost 1 base, with 27 bases spanning the gap. In nucleotides, the CDR3 is TGCGCCAGCAGCCAAGATTTGGCCCCGCGGCGCCTTAGGACGGGGAACACTGAAGCTTTCTTT. Amino acids: CASSQDLAPRRLRTGNTEAFF.

V gene TRBV12-5 combines with J gene TRBJ1-5, with D unresolved. Trimming cost V 1 base and J 4 bases, with 5 bases left between them. From germline, CDR1 is LGHNT and CDR2 FRNRAP. This CDR3 is built from 13 residues. CDR3: CASGLDRNQPQHF. The DNA of the CDR3 is TGTGCTAGTGGTTTGGACCGAAATCAGCCCCAGCATTTT.

The chain couples TRBV4-3 to TRBJ2-7, with D possibly matching TRBD2 (6 bases). Trimming took 0 bases from V and 2 from J, leaving 14 bases between them. Germline-derived CDR1 and CDR2 are LGHNA and YSLEER. CDR3 length equals 16 residues. CDR3 amino acids: CASSQDWLATPYEQYF. Written as DNA, the CDR3 is TGCGCCAGCAGCCAAGATTGGCTAGCGACTCCCTACGAGCAGTACTTC.

The chain joins TRBV7-8 to TRBJ1-2; TRBD1 aligns across 7 bases. Germline CDR1 is SGHVS and CDR2 is FQNEAQ. The CDR3 consists of 14 residues. V gave up 5 bases and J gave up 8 bases; unmatched junction bases: 11. The CDR3 nucleotides read TGTGCCAGCAGCCAGAGGACAGGCGCTAGGGGCTACACCTTC. Translating it yields CASSQRTGARGYTF.

This chain uses TRBV9 with TRBJ2-1; 12 nucleotides match TRBD2. Germline V gene data show CDR1 as SGDLS and CDR2 as YYNGEE. Trimming removed 6 bases from V and 3 bases from J; junction bases left unmatched: 4. This CDR3 spans 15 amino acids. The CDR3: CASTLGLAGYNEQFF. CDR3 bases: TGTGCCAGCACCCTGGGACTAGCGGGCTACAATGAGCAGTTCTTC.

V usage is TRBV4-2 and J usage is TRBJ2-7; 8 bases are shared with TRBD1. CDR3 length equals 15 residues. Germline V lookup: CDR1 LGHNA, CDR2 YNFKEQ. J lost 4 bases, V lost 0 bases, and 5 bases had no gene match. The CDR3 sequence: CASSQDVTGGYEQYF. The CDR3 bases are TGTGCCAGCAGCCAAGATGTCACAGGGGGTTACGAGCAGTACTTC.

The CDR3 DNA reads TGTGCCAGCAGCTCCGAGGGGACAGGGTTCGGCGAGCAGTACGTC. Its translation: CASSSEGTGFGEQYV. The J gene is TRBJ2-7, the V gene TRBV11-3, with 9 bases aligning to TRBD1. Germline CDR1 reads SGHNT; CDR2 reads YENEEA. CDR3 size: 15 residues. V lost 4 bases to trimming and J lost 6 bases; unmatched junction nucleotides: 10.

V and J are TRBV4-1 and TRBJ2-5; possible D gene TRBD1, 5 bases. The CDR3 totals 13 residues. V lost 0 bases and J 5 bases, leaving 7 bases between the germline ends. Per germline, CDR1 MGHRA and CDR2 YSYEKL. The CDR3 DNA sequence: TGCGCCAGCAGCCAAGAACAGGCGGAGACCCAGTACTTC. Protein product: CASSQEQAETQYF.

This clone was detected only once. The chain uses TRBV7-2 and TRBJ2-7, with TRBD2 identical over 9 bases. This CDR3 is 15 amino acids long. Germline V lookup: CDR1 SGHTA, CDR2 FQGNSA. V was clipped by 2 bases and J by 4 bases; unmatched bases: 6. The CDR3 reads CASSLRAGGSYEQYF. In DNA form, the CDR3 reads TGTGCCAGCAGCTTAAGAGCGGGAGGTTCTTACGAGCAGTACTTC.

This clone was observed a handful of times. The chain employs TRBV5-1 and TRBJ2-1, with 8 bases aligning to TRBD1. The J segment lost 8 bases and the V segment lost 0 bases, leaving 7 bases of the junction unmatched. In germline, CDR1 is SGHRS, CDR2 YFSETQ. This CDR3 is 15 amino acids long. CDR3 amino acids: CASSLAAGGGDEQFF. The CDR3 coding sequence is TGCGCCAGCAGCTTGGCGGCAGGGGGCGGAGATGAGCAGTTCTTC.

The rearrangement uses TRBV4-2 and TRBJ1-2; 8 nucleotides align to TRBD1. Looked up from germline, CDR1 is LGHNA and CDR2 is YNFKEQ. With V trimmed by 0 bases and J by 3 bases, 6 bases remained unmatched. The CDR3 runs to 16 residues. CDR3 bases: TGTGCCAGCAGCCAAGATCCCCAGGGGGCAGACTATGGCTACACCTTC. It encodes CASSQDPQGADYGYTF.

The chain employs TRBV10-3 and TRBJ2-7; 9 bases line up with TRBD1. The V gene end was trimmed by 10 bases and the J gene end by 2 bases; junction bases not matched to a gene: 12. CDR1 is ENHRY and CDR2 is SYGVKD in the germline V gene. CDR3 length equals 15 residues. The CDR3 loop reads CANSPGTGSTYEQYF. In nucleotides, the CDR3 is TGTGCCAACAGCCCCGGGACAGGGAGTACCTACGAGCAGTACTTC.

This chain joins TRBV4-3 and TRBJ2-2, with 7 bases identical to TRBD2. Germline CDR1 reads LGHNA; CDR2 reads YSLEER. The CDR3 extends over 15 amino acids. The J segment lost 6 bases and the V segment lost 1 base, leaving 5 bases of the junction unmatched. CDR3: CASSQAGGRAGELFF. In DNA, the CDR3 is TGCGCCAGCAGCCAAGCGGGGGGTAGGGCCGGGGAGCTGTTTTTT.